Below are 17 T cell receptor beta chains sequenced from a single sample in a study of T-cell reconstitution after alpha-beta-depleted transplantation in children. It was with unique molecular identifiers that the TCRbeta library was prepared. Using its own MiXCR run on the PCR reads, TCRdb lists one record per CDR3 protein. This table has approximately 520,000 distinct CDR3 sequences, approximately 32% appearing once. The sequenced sample was PBMCs from the stem cell graft donor, obtained from the stem cell graft. These receptors were obtained from a human donor who donated a stem cell graft to a child with aplastic anemia.

This clonotype was seen a few times. The V and J genes are TRBV20-1 and TRBJ2-2; D is possibly TRBD1 (5 bases). Per germline, CDR1 DFQATT and CDR2 SNEGSKA (reference sequence). The CDR3 loop spans 17 amino acids. V dropped 0 bases and J dropped 0 bases, with 14 bases sitting between them. CDR3 DNA: TGCAGTGCTAGAGATCGAACAGGACGTTCGAACACCGGGGAGCTGTTTTTT. This encodes CSARDRTGRSNTGELFF.

V and J are TRBV7-9 and TRBJ1-1, with 8 bases identical to TRBD1. The CDR3 consists of 15 residues. After removal of 0 bases from V and 4 bases from J, the junction contained 4 bases not matched to a gene. Per germline, CDR1 SEHNR and CDR2 FQNEAQ (reference sequence). CDR3 region: CASSLARQGITEAFF. Written as DNA, the CDR3 is TGTGCCAGCAGCTTAGCTAGACAGGGGATCACTGAAGCTTTCTTT.

Only a few counts were recorded for this clonotype. V gene TRBV29-1 combines with J gene TRBJ2-3; the D gene is possibly TRBD2 (5 bases). This CDR3 contains 11 residues. Germline assignment: CDR1 SQVTM and CDR2 ANQGSEA. V shed 4 bases and J shed 6 bases, with 8 bases lying between them. The CDR3 sequence is CSVVLADTQYF. The CDR3 region has the DNA TGCAGCGTTGTCTTAGCGGATACGCAGTATTTT.

This clonotype was counted a few times. The gene calls are TRBV12-3 or TRBV12-4 and TRBJ1-1; 7 positions agree with TRBD1. The junction had 5 bases not matched to a gene; V was cut back by 1 base and J by 0 bases. The CDR3 sequence is 16 residues long. As DNA, the CDR3 is TGTGCCAGCAGTTTAGGACTGACAGGGATGAACACTGAAGCTTTCTTT. Translation: CASSLGLTGMNTEAFF.

The CDR3 protein is CASSFPAGLNTEAFF. As DNA, the CDR3 is TGTGCCAGCAGCTTTCCCGCAGGGCTGAACACTGAAGCTTTCTTT. The V gene is TRBV12-1, the J gene TRBJ1-1. TRBV12-1 is listed as a pseudogene. The CDR3 totals 15 residues.

This clonotype was detected a few times. The gene calls are TRBV4-2 and TRBJ2-3; 10 bases align to TRBD2. CDR1 and CDR2 from the germline V gene are LGHNA and YNFKEQ. V shed 3 bases and J 3 bases; nucleotides not matched to a gene: 6. This CDR3 has 16 residues. The CDR3 protein is CASSQVQAGGTDTQYF. Written as DNA, the CDR3 is TGTGCCAGCAGCCAGGTCCAAGCGGGAGGGACAGATACGCAGTATTTT.

This sequence joins TRBV27 and TRBJ2-5; weak D call: TRBD2 (6 bases). This CDR3 region has 13 residues. The V end was cut by 10 bases, the J end by 2 bases, with 14 bases between. CDR1 and CDR2 from the germline V gene are MNHEY and SMNVEV (reference sequence). The CDR3 DNA sequence: TGTGCCACCGCTAGCGCTCCGCAAGAGACCCAGTACTTC. Its translation: CATASAPQETQYF.

This sequence joins TRBV7-8 and TRBJ1-2; TRBD1 might be the D (6 bases). The germline CDR1 and CDR2 sequences are SGHVS and FQNEAQ. Between the trimmed V and J ends, which lost 5 bases and 7 bases, there was a span of 14 bases. The CDR3 spans 13 residues. The CDR3 protein is CASSPGGATGYTF. The CDR3 nucleotides are TGTGCCAGCAGCCCCGGGGGGGCGACTGGCTACACCTTC.

This chain uses TRBV29-1 with TRBJ2-1; D is ambiguous. V lost 4 bases and J 7 bases, leaving 17 bases between the germline ends. The CDR3 has 14 amino acids. Germline CDR1 reads SQVTM; CDR2 reads ANQGSEA. CDR3 in amino acids: CSVVGSLGSNEQFF. CDR3 nucleotide sequence: TGCAGCGTTGTGGGGTCCCTGGGCTCGAATGAGCAGTTCTTC.

The sample holds a few counts of this clonotype. The gene calls are TRBV30 and TRBJ1-1, with D possibly TRBD1 on 6 matching bases. From germline, CDR1 is GTSNPN and CDR2 SVGIG (reference sequence). The CDR3 sequence is 13 residues long. V was pared by 7 bases and J by 4 bases, with 16 bases between. This CDR3 is CAFSGGKGTEAFF. The CDR3 DNA follows: TGTGCCTTCTCGGGGGGCAAGGGCACTGAAGCTTTCTTT.

The table lists this clonotype with a count of one. This chain links TRBV5-1 with TRBJ2-3; D possibly corresponds to TRBD2 (6 bases). V was shortened by 0 bases and J by 3 bases, with 14 bases between the two germline ends. Per the germline V gene, CDR1 is SGHRS and CDR2 is YFSETQ. CDR3 length: 16 residues. The CDR3: CASSLALRGGTDTQYF. CDR3 DNA sequence: TGCGCCAGCAGCTTGGCCCTGCGGGGTGGGACAGATACGCAGTATTTT.

The rearrangement uses TRBV25-1 and TRBJ2-7; 9 bases match TRBD1. This CDR3 contains 17 residues. Per germline, CDR1 MGHDK and CDR2 SYGVNS. V lost 6 bases, J lost 0 bases, and 12 bases stayed unmatched. In nucleotides, the CDR3 is TGTGCCAGCAGGATACCGGGACAGGGAACTAACTCCTACGAGCAGTACTTC. This sequence encodes CASRIPGQGTNSYEQYF.

This clonotype was counted only a few times. The V call is TRBV7-9, the J call TRBJ2-1, with D possibly being TRBD2 (6 bases). Germline-derived CDR1 and CDR2 are SEHNR and FQNEAQ (reference sequence). The CDR3 is made up of 16 amino acids. Trimming removed 4 bases from V and 9 bases from J, with 22 bases in between. This chain's CDR3 is CASSSGPGTGQGEQFF. The CDR3 DNA is TGTGCCAGCAGCTCCGGCCCCGGGACTGGGCAGGGTGAGCAGTTCTTC.

This clonotype was counted only a few times. This chain connects TRBV15 to TRBJ1-6, with 9 bases aligning to TRBD1. J gave up 7 bases and V 0 bases, and 7 bases lay outside the gene matches. In germline, CDR1 is LNHNV, CDR2 YYDKDF (reference sequence). The CDR3 runs to 17 residues. The CDR3 is CATSREINRGPNSPLHF. The CDR3 coding sequence is TGTGCCACCAGCAGAGAGATTAACAGGGGGCCGAATTCACCCCTCCACTTT.

The V gene is TRBV7-3, the J gene TRBJ2-5; 10 positions match TRBD1. The CDR3 runs 14 residues. J lost 5 bases, V lost 5 bases, and 5 bases had no gene match. Looked up from germline, CDR1 is SGHTA and CDR2 is FQGTGA. The CDR3 coding sequence is TGTGCCAGCAGCCGACAGGGGGCGGGGGAGACCCAGTACTTC. It encodes CASSRQGAGETQYF.

CDR3: CASSWDLLRGANTEAFF. As DNA, the CDR3 is TGTGCCAGCAGCTGGGACTTACTTCGGGGGGCCAACACTGAAGCTTTCTTT. This sequence joins TRBV5-5 and TRBJ1-1; possibly TRBD1 for D (6 bases). The CDR3 has 17 amino acids. Trimming took off 3 bases at V and 2 bases at J, with 20 bases between the two ends. Germline CDR1 is SGHKS and CDR2 is YYEKEE (reference sequence).

The chain is built from TRBV7-2 and TRBJ1-4, with 7 bases that match TRBD1. Germline lookup yields CDR1 SGHTA and CDR2 FQGNSA. The J segment lost 7 bases and the V segment lost 0 bases, leaving 5 bases of the junction unmatched. CDR3 length equals 15 residues. As DNA, the CDR3 is TGTGCCAGCAGCTTAGCGAGGGGGCGTAGTGAAAAACTGTTTTTT. Translated: CASSLARGRSEKLFF.